This TCR beta chain is drawn from a study of ipilimumab plus nivolumab after autologous stem cell transplantation. This clone has a handful of counts. Patients got ipilimumab 1 mg/kg beginning 14 to 28 days post-transplant. Here immunoSEQ multiplex PCR was the method, and the copy in TCRdb shows in-frame clones only, minus some. This repertoire shows roughly 86,000 clones, over 80% found once; its top ten account for roughly 2%. Trimming removed 1 base at V and 4 bases at J, with 17 bases between. The CDR3 covers 16 residues. CDR1 is SGDLS, CDR2 YYNGEE, per germline. The chain combines TRBV9 with TRBJ2-5, with D possibly called TRBD1 or TRBD2 (5 bases each). This receptor was taken from a male donor with diffuse large B-cell lymphoma. Sequences were derived from PBMCs, sampled in a trial of ipilimumab plus nivolumab as post-transplant consolidation. CDR3 region: CASSVTYVGESETQYF. The CDR3 DNA follows: TGTGCCAGCAGCGTAACTTACGTAGGGGAGTCAGAGACCCAGTACTTC.